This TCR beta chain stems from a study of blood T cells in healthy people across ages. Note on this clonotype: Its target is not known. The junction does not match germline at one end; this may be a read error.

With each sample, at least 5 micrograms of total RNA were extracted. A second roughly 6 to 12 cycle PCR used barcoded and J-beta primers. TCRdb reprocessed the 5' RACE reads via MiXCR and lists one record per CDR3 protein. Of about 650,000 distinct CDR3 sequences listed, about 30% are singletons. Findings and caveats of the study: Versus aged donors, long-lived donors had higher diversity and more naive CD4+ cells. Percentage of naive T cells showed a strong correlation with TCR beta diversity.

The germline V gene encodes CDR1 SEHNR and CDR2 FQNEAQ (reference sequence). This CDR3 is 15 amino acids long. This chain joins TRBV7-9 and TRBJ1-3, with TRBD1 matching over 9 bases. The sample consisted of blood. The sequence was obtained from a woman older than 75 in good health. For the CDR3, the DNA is TGTGCCAGCAGCCAGACAGGGGGATTTGGAAACGCCATATATTTT. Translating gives CASSQTGGFGNAIYF.